The 24 T cell receptor beta chains presented below share a single source sample, sequenced in a study of blood T cell repertoires in COVID-19. The protocol was immunoSEQ multiplex PCR, while the TCRdb copy is restricted to in-frame clones and leaves out a portion. The sample lists 82,000 or so clones; 75% to 90% were seen once. Sequenced material: PBMCs or T cells enriched from blood (not recorded which). These receptors originate from a woman in her fifties or sixties with acute COVID-19.

This clone was recorded once. The rearrangement joins TRBV25-1 to TRBJ2-1, with D possibly TRBD2 on 6 matching bases. In germline, CDR1 is MGHDK, CDR2 SYGVNS. Trimming pared 0 bases from V and 2 bases from J, leaving 14 bases between. This CDR3 has 17 residues. Here the CDR3 DNA reads TGTGCCAGCAGTGAATACGGTGGGCGGGGAACCTACAATGAGCAGTTCTTC. This translates into CASSEYGGRGTYNEQFF.

A note on this clone: This same CDR3 is encoded by further DNA sequences in the sample. The V call is TRBV18, the J call TRBJ1-5; 10 bases line up with TRBD1. Germline lookup yields CDR1 KGHSH and CDR2 LQKENI. V gave up 6 bases and J gave up 5 bases; unmatched junction bases: 4. CDR3 size: 14 residues. The CDR3 reads CASSPGQGDQPQHF. The CDR3 coding sequence is TGTGCCAGCTCTCCCGGACAGGGGGATCAGCCCCAGCATTTT.

This rearrangement joins TRBV19 to TRBJ2-1; D unclear. V was shortened by 6 bases and J by 3 bases, with 12 bases between the two germline ends. This CDR3 is 14 amino acids long. Germline-derived CDR1 and CDR2 are LNHDA and SQIVND (reference sequence). The CDR3 reads CASSPSPGYNEQFF. DNA of the CDR3: TGTGCCAGTAGCCCCTCTCCGGGCTACAATGAGCAGTTCTTC.

The rearrangement joins TRBV27 to TRBJ1-3; 7 nucleotides line up with TRBD1. CDR3 size: 16 residues. The germline V gene encodes CDR1 MNHEY and CDR2 SMNVEV (reference sequence). Trimming took 6 bases from V and 2 from J; bases not matched to a gene: 10. DNA for the CDR3: TGTGCCAGCAGCCAACTCGGGACAGCTACTGGAAACACCATATATTTT. Translating it yields CASSQLGTATGNTIYF.

J is TRBJ1-2 and V is TRBV11-2, with D tentatively TRBD1 (6 bases). CDR1 is SGHAT, CDR2 FQNNGV, per germline. V shed 5 bases and J shed 8 bases, with 12 bases lying between them. The CDR3 runs 12 residues. The CDR3 bases are TGTGCCAGCAGCGGTGGACAGTACGGCTACACCTTC. This gives the protein CASSGGQYGYTF.

The chain recombines TRBV5-4 with TRBJ2-6; D is unclear. Germline V lookup: CDR1 SGHNT, CDR2 YYREEE (reference sequence). V was shortened by 2 bases and J by 7 bases, with 7 bases between the two germline ends. The CDR3 is 13 residues long. Here the CDR3 reads CASSLTRANVLTF. The CDR3 DNA reads as TGTGCCAGCAGCTTAACTCGAGCCAACGTCCTGACTTTC.

This chain uses TRBV20-1 with TRBJ1-1; 7 nucleotides line up with TRBD1. The J segment lost 0 bases and the V segment lost 3 bases, leaving 7 bases of the junction unmatched. The CDR3 sequence is 15 residues long. CDR1 and CDR2 from the germline V gene are DFQATT and SNEGSKA (reference sequence). CDR3 in amino acids: CSASLRQGLNTEAFF. The CDR3 DNA is TGCAGTGCTAGTTTGCGACAGGGTTTGAACACTGAAGCTTTCTTT.

The rearrangement links TRBV2 to TRBJ2-3, with D possibly TRBD2 on 6 matching bases. Germline V gene sequence: CDR1 SNHLY, CDR2 FYNNEI. Trimming took 4 bases from V and 4 from J, leaving 12 bases between them. CDR3 length: 14 amino acids. This CDR3 is CASSVEGGADTQYF. The CDR3 region has the DNA TGTGCCAGCAGTGTGGAGGGAGGCGCAGATACGCAGTATTTT.

The chain recombines TRBV27 with TRBJ2-1; TRBD2 matches 7 bases. CDR1 and CDR2 (germline): MNHEY, SMNVEV (reference sequence). V shed 7 bases, J shed 10 bases, and the junction held 13 bases outside the gene matches. This CDR3 has 14 residues. CDR3 protein: CASIPAAGVNEQFF. The DNA of the CDR3 is TGTGCCAGCATCCCCGCCGCGGGAGTCAACGAGCAGTTCTTC.

In this sample, this clone turned up a few times. The genes are TRBV5-1 and TRBJ2-7; TRBD2 aligns across 9 bases. Germline trimming cut 6 bases from V and 6 bases from J; bases unmatched to any gene: 7. Looked up from germline, CDR1 is SGHRS and CDR2 is YFSETQ. The CDR3 is 13 residues long. CDR3 amino acids: CASISGSGGEQYF. The CDR3 coding sequence is TGCGCCAGCATTAGCGGGAGCGGTGGCGAGCAGTACTTC.

The V call is TRBV2, the J call TRBJ2-7, with 8 bases fitting TRBD2. Germline-derived CDR1 and CDR2 are SNHLY and FYNNEI. The CDR3 length is 13 residues. The V gene end was trimmed by 10 bases and the J gene end by 9 bases; junction bases not matched to a gene: 14. The CDR3 DNA sequence: TGTGCCACGCAAGGGAGCGGGAGTCGAACGCAGTACTTC. This codes for CATQGSGSRTQYF.

The V call is TRBV6-5, the J call TRBJ1-1; 7 bases align to TRBD1. Germline assignment: CDR1 MNHEY and CDR2 SVGAGI. The J segment lost 0 bases and the V segment lost 6 bases, leaving 7 bases of the junction unmatched. The CDR3 is made up of 15 amino acids. Here the CDR3 reads CASSRQGGMNTEAFF. The CDR3 DNA reads TGTGCCAGCAGCCGACAGGGAGGTATGAACACTGAAGCTTTCTTT.

The V and J genes are TRBV7-9 and TRBJ2-1, with 10 bases matching TRBD2. The CDR3 has 18 amino acids. CDR1 and CDR2 from the germline V gene are SEHNR and FQNEAQ (reference sequence). V gave up 0 bases and J gave up 2 bases; unmatched junction bases: 7. The CDR3 nucleotides read TGTGCCAGCAGCTTAGCCCAAAATAGCGGGAGGCCCTACAATGAGCAGTTCTTC. It codes for CASSLAQNSGRPYNEQFF.

The V call is TRBV11-3, the J call TRBJ1-1; D unresolved. In germline, CDR1 is SGHNT, CDR2 YENEEA. This CDR3 is built from 13 residues. V shed 2 bases and J shed 2 bases, with 6 bases lying between them. CDR3 in DNA: TGTGCCAGCAGCTTATATTATAACACTGAAGCTTTCTTT. Protein product: CASSLYYNTEAFF.

The J gene is TRBJ2-3, the V gene TRBV19; 10 nucleotides match TRBD2. Germline V gene lookup returns CDR1 LNHDA and CDR2 SQIVND (reference sequence). This CDR3 is built from 16 residues. V was pared by 5 bases and J by 4 bases, with 9 bases of the junction left unmatched. This CDR3 reads CASSAPSGSWADTQYF. The CDR3 DNA follows: TGTGCCAGTAGTGCGCCTAGCGGGAGTTGGGCAGATACGCAGTATTTT.

CDR3 in DNA: TGTGCCAGCAGCTTCGATGAGGGTAACTATGGCTACACCTTC. Translated: CASSFDEGNYGYTF. This chain joins TRBV5-4 and TRBJ1-2; D ambiguous. CDR1 is SGHNT and CDR2 is YYREEE in the germline V gene (reference sequence). Deletions cut 2 bases from V and 1 base from J, with 9 bases between. The CDR3 is made up of 14 amino acids.

The DNA for the CDR3 is TGTGCCAGCAGTTCAACCCCTGGACAGATGGAAGCTTTCTTT. It codes for CASSSTPGQMEAFF. The genes are TRBV6-5 and TRBJ1-1, with D perhaps TRBD1 (6 bases). Trimming pared 4 bases from V and 8 bases from J, leaving 17 bases between. The CDR3 length is 14 residues. Per the germline V gene, CDR1 is MNHEY and CDR2 is SVGAGI.

This clone appeared a few times. The V and J genes are TRBV7-9 and TRBJ1-1, with D possibly TRBD1 on 6 matching bases. The CDR3 loop spans 14 amino acids. The germline V and J ends were trimmed by 0 bases and 3 bases, with 8 bases remaining between them. In germline, CDR1 is SEHNR, CDR2 FQNEAQ (reference sequence). DNA of the CDR3: TGTGCCAGCAGCTTAGCGGGACACTACACTGAAGCTTTCTTT. This gives the protein CASSLAGHYTEAFF.

The rearrangement joins TRBV19 to TRBJ2-3; 7 positions agree with TRBD1. CDR1 is LNHDA, CDR2 SQIVND, per germline (reference sequence). V was pared by 6 bases and J by 4 bases, with 7 bases of the junction left unmatched. This CDR3 comprises 14 residues. CDR3 amino acids: CASSRGISADTQYF. The DNA of the CDR3 is TGTGCCAGTAGCAGGGGGATTTCGGCAGATACGCAGTATTTT.

The rearrangement joins TRBV6-6 to TRBJ2-2, with D hard to call. Germline CDR1 MNHNY, CDR2 SVGAGI (reference sequence). This CDR3 region has 12 residues. V gave up 5 bases and J gave up 5 bases, with 6 bases separating them. The CDR3 sequence is CASSPKTGELFF. CDR3 in DNA: TGTGCCAGCAGTCCCAAAACCGGGGAGCTGTTTTTT.

V gene TRBV12-3 or TRBV12-4 combines with J gene TRBJ1-5; D is ambiguous. The CDR3 has 11 amino acids. Trimming left V 6 bases short and J 9 bases short, with 9 bases between. The CDR3 spells CASRHGGPQHF. The CDR3, as DNA: TGTGCCAGCAGACATGGCGGGCCCCAGCATTTT.

V is TRBV11-2 and J is TRBJ2-2; D call uncertain. The length of the CDR3 is 14 residues. Germline values: CDR1 SGHAT, CDR2 FQNNGV. Trimming took off 0 bases at V and 5 bases at J, with 7 bases between the two ends. The CDR3 loop is CASSLDLSTGELFF. The CDR3 DNA sequence: TGTGCCAGCAGCTTAGATCTGAGTACCGGGGAGCTGTTTTTT.

This rearrangement joins TRBV19 to TRBJ1-1; possibly TRBD1 for D (6 bases). Germline loops: CDR1 LNHDA, CDR2 SQIVND (reference sequence). The CDR3 sequence is 15 residues long. V lost 3 bases, J lost 1 base, and 12 bases lay in between. Here the CDR3 DNA reads TGTGCCAGTAGTATCCGTACCAGGGGGAACACTGAAGCTTTCTTT. It translates to CASSIRTRGNTEAFF.

The gene calls are TRBV21-1 and TRBJ1-1; the D call of TRBD1 is as the table states it, not checked on the DNA. TRBV21-1 is annotated as a pseudogene. CDR3 size: 13 residues. This chain's CDR3 is CASSKGQGDEAFF. For the CDR3, the DNA is TGTGCCAGCAGCAAAGGACAGGGGGATGAAGCTTTCTTT.